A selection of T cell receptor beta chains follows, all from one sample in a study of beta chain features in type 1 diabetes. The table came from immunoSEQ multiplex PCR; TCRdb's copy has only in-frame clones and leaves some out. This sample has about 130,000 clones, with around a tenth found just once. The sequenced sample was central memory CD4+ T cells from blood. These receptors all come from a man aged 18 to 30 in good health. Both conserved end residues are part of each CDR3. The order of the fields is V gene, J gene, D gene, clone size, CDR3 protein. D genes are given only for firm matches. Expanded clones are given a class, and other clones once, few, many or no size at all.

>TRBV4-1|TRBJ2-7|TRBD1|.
CASSQAPGQTFREQYF
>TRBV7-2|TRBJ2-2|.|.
CASYFGRRGELFF
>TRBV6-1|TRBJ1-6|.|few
CASSVQGSNSPLHF
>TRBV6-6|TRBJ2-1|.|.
CASSYGESEQFF
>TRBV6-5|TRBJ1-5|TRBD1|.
CASNKQGAGNQPQHF
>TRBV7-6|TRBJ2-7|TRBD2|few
CASSLGGSGGTYEQYF
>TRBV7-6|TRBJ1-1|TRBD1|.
CASRTGGGTEAFF
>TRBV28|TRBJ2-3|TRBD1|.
CASSLGTGGFLGQYF
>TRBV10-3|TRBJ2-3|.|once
CAISEPTTSSTDTQYF
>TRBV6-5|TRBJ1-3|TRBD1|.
CASSDREKGNTIYF
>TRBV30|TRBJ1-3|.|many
CACELLSGNTIYF
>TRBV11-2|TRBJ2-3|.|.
CASSFLQGDTQYF
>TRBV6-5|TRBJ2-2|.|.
CASSYQNTGELFF
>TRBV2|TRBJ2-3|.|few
CASRPTTYRDTQYF
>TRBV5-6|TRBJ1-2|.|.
CASSQTADYGYTF
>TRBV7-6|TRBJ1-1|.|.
CASSLGRGRAFF
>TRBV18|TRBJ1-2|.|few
CASSPASQAGRDGYTF
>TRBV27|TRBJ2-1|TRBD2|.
CASRSWRGNYNEQFF
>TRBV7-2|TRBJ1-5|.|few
CASSLLAGNQPQHF
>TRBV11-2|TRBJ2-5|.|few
CASSRGSQETQYF
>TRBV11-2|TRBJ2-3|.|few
CASSFRSAGFDTQYF
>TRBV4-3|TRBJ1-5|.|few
CASSQDSTVRSPQHF